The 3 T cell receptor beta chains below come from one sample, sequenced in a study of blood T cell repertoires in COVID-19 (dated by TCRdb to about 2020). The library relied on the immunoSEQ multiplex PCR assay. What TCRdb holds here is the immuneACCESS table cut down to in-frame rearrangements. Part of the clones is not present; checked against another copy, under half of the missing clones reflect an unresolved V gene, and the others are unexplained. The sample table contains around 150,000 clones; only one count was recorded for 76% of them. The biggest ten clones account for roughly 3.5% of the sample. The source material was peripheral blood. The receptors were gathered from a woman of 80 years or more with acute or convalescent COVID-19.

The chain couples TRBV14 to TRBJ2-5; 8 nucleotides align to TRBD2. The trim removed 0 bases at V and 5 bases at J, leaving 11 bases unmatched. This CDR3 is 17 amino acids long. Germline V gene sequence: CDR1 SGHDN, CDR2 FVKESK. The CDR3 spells CASSQDSPGLVLETQYF. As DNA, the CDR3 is TGTGCCAGCAGCCAAGATTCCCCGGGACTAGTCTTGGAGACCCAGTACTTC.

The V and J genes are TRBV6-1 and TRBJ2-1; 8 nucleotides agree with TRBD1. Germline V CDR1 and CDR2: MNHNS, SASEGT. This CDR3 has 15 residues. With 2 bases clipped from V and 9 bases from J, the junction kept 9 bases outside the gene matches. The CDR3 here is CASSEQDRAGAEQFF. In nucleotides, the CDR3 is TGTGCCAGCAGTGAACAGGACAGGGCCGGTGCTGAGCAGTTCTTC.

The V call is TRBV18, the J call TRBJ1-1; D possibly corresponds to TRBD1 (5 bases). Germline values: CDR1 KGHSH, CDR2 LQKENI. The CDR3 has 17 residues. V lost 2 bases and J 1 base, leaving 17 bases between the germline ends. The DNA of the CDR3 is TGTGCCAGCTCACCAGTCCTTCCCATCGGACAGAACACTGAAGCTTTCTTT. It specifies CASSPVLPIGQNTEAFF.